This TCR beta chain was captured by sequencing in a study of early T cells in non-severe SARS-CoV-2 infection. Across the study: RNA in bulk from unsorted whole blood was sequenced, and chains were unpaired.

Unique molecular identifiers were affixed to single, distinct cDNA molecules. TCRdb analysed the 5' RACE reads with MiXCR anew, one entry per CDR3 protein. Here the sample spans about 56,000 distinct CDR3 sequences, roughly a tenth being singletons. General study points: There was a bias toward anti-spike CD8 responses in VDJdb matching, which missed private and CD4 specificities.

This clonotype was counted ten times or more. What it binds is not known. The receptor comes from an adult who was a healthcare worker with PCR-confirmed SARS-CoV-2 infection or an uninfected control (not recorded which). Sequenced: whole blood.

The CDR3 DNA is TGTGCCAGCAGCTTATTGACTACGACAGGCTACAATGAGCAGTTCTTC. Translating it yields CASSLLTTTGYNEQFF. The chain is built from TRBV7-9 and TRBJ2-1; TRBD1 is a possible D gene (6 bases). The CDR3 length is 16 residues. The V end lost 2 bases, the J end lost 3 bases, and 14 bases lay between the germline ends. In germline, CDR1 is SEHNR, CDR2 FQNEAQ (reference sequence).